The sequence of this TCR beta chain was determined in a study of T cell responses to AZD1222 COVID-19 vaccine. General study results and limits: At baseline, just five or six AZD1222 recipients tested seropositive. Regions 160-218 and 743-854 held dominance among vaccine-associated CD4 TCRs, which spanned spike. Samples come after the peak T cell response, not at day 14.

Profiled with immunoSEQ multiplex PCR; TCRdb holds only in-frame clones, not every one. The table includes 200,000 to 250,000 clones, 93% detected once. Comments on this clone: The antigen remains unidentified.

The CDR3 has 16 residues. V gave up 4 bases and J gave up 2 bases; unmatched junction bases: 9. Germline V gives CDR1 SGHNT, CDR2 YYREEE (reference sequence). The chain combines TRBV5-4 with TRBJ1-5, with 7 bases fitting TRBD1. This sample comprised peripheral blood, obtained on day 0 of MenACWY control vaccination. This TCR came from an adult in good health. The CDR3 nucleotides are TGTGCCAGCAGCGCCCGCAGGGGGGAGGGCAATCAGCCCCAGCATTTT. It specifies CASSARRGEGNQPQHF. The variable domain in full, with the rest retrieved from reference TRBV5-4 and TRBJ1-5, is ETGVTQSPTHLIKTRGQQVTLRCSSQSGHNTVSWYQQALGQGPQFIFQYYREEENGRGNFPPRFSGLQFPNYSSELNVNALELDDSALYLCASSARRGEGNQPQHFGDGTRLSIL.